The 7 T cell receptor beta chains in this list originate from one sample, sequenced in a study of tumor and adjacent non-tumor tissue in lung cancer. A modified ARM-PCR protocol with three rounds of nested PCR amplified TCRbeta. TCRdb re-derived calls from the multiplex PCR reads in MiXCR, one entry per CDR3 protein. The sample has roughly 200,000 distinct CDR3 sequences; around 71% are singletons. No cell sorting was done before RNA was extracted from the tissue. The sequenced sample consisted of lung tumor tissue. The receptor source for this set is a man between 60 and 75 years old with non-small cell lung cancer.

Of note for this clonotype: The CDR3 does not close with the conserved phenylalanine or tryptophan, likely indicating a read error. The J gene is TRBJ2-3, the V gene TRBV4-2; D remains ambiguous. Germline CDR1 LGHNA, CDR2 YNFKEQ. This CDR3 spans 16 amino acids. V lost 4 bases and J lost 6, with 20 bases in between. The CDR3 region is CASSPSNNLKTDTQYY. CDR3 coding DNA: TGTGCCAGCAGCCCCTCAAACAATCTAAAGACGGATACGCAGTATTAT.

This clonotype was counted ten times or more. The chain recombines TRBV11-2 with TRBJ2-3, with TRBD2 matching over 8 bases. Per germline, CDR1 SGHAT and CDR2 FQNNGV. With V trimmed by 7 bases and J by 1 base, 19 bases remained unmatched. The CDR3 has 19 amino acids. CDR3 sequence reads: CASIDSGTRGARGTDTQYF. DNA of the CDR3: TGTGCCAGCATCGACAGCGGGACTAGGGGCGCTAGGGGCACAGATACGCAGTATTTT.

Of note for this clonotype: The junction differs from germline at one of its ends, possibly a read error. The rearrangement links TRBV20-1 to TRBJ2-7, with unresolved D. The CDR3 runs to 12 residues. Germline V gives CDR1 DFQATT, CDR2 SNEGSKA (reference sequence). CDR3 coding DNA: TGCAGTGCTAGTCGCGTGGCCTATGAGCAGTACTTC. Amino acid sequence: CSASRVAYEQYF.

This clonotype was recorded many times. CDR3 protein: CASRGTTYYEQYF. The CDR3 region has the DNA TGTGCCAGCAGAGGGACAACCTACTACGAGCAGTACTTC. V gene TRBV6-2 or TRBV6-3 combines with J gene TRBJ2-7, with D tentatively TRBD1 (6 bases). Germline-derived CDR1 and CDR2 are MNHEY and SVGEGT. Trimming took off 6 bases at V and 3 bases at J, with 12 bases between the two ends. This CDR3 has 13 residues.

A remark on this clonotype: A read error is likely, as this CDR3 ends without the conserved phenylalanine or tryptophan. The DNA is left out, because the CDR3 cannot be placed on it with certainty; the CDR3 is given as TCRdb lists it. The V gene is TRBV20-1, the J gene TRBJ1-1; the table names TRBD1, a call not compared with the DNA. The CDR3 adds up to 13 amino acids, both ends counted. Germline V lookup: CDR1 DFQATT, CDR2 SNEGSKA (reference sequence). CDR3 sequence reads: CSPLTGKNTEALL.

This clonotype was detected once. Since no conserved phenylalanine or tryptophan closes the CDR3, a read error is the likely cause. No DNA is shown, since the ends of the CDR3 on it are uncertain; the CDR3 is the one TCRdb lists. The chain couples TRBV20-1 to TRBJ2-1; the D segment call TRBD1 is taken from the table without a DNA check. The CDR3 adds up to 11 amino acids, both ends counted. Per the germline V gene, CDR1 is DFQATT and CDR2 is SNEGSKA (reference sequence). Here the CDR3 reads CNVPRDRGQGV.

This clonotype was found a few times. A read error may account for a junction end that differs from germline. The gene calls are TRBV6-1 and TRBJ1-3; maybe TRBD1 (5 bases). Per the germline V gene, CDR1 is MNHNS and CDR2 is SASEGT. The CDR3 covers 14 residues. The CDR3 reads CASSSGTSGNTMYF. CDR3 sequence (DNA): TGTGCCAGTAGCTCCGGGACCTCTGGAAACACCATGTATTTT.